This T cell receptor (beta chain) is from a study of monozygotic twins with inflammatory bowel disease. Study-wide findings and caveats: Discordant twins showed the same repertoire similarity as concordant twins, possibly from limited power. IBD patients, compared with healthy twins, shared fewer clonotypes with others (especially with disease activity). Lower TCRbeta diversity (inverse Simpson) was seen in IBD patients than in healthy co-twins. Evidence failed to back one strong IBD-linked signal or clonotype.

Worth noting for this clonotype: Its antigen remains unknown.

TCRdb reprocessed the 5' RACE reads and reports one entry per CDR3 protein, with no DNA. The sample data list roughly 170,000 distinct CDR3 sequences. Germline values: CDR1 SGHTA, CDR2 FQGNSA. This CDR3 region has 16 residues. The TCR comes from a human donor with ulcerative colitis or Crohn's disease, or a healthy co-twin of an affected twin (not recorded which). Material: blood. The rearrangement uses TRBV7-2 and TRBJ1-3; TCRdb names TRBD1, which stays unverified in the absence of DNA. The CDR3: CASSFKPGQGGNTIYF.